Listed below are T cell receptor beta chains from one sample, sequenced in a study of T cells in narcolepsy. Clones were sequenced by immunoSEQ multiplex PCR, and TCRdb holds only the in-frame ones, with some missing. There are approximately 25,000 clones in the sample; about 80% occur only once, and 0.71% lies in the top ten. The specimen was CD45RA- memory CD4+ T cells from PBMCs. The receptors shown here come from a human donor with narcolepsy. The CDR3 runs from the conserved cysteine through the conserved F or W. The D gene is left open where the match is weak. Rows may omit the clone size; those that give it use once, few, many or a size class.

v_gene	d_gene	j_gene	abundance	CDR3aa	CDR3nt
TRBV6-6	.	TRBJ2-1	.	CASSSLGADSYNEQFF	TGTGCCAGCAGTTCCCTCGGGGCCGATTCCTACAATGAGCAGTTCTTC
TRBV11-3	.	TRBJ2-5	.	CASSLRGQETQYF	TGTGCCAGCAGCTTAAGGGGGCAAGAGACCCAGTACTTC
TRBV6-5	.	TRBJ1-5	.	CASHTFGSQPQHF	TGTGCCTCACATACTTTCGGGAGTCAGCCCCAGCATTTT
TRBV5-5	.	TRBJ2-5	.	CASSLEAGRETQYF	TGTGCCAGCAGCTTGGAGGCAGGGCGAGAGACCCAGTACTTC
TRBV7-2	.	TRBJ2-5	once	CASSPAIRETQYF	TGTGCCAGCAGCCCGGCGATCCGAGAGACCCAGTACTTC
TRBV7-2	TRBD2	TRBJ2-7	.	CASSFETSGTSSYEQYF	TGTGCCAGCAGCTTCGAGACTAGCGGGACAAGCTCCTACGAGCAGTACTTC
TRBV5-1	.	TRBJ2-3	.	CASRSYTDTQYF	TGCGCCAGCAGGTCTTACACAGATACGCAGTATTTT
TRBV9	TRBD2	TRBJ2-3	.	CASSLRGGADTQYF	TGTGCCAGCAGCCTGCGGGGGGGGGCAGATACGCAGTATTTT
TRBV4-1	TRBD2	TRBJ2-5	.	CASSLRGGEETQYF	TGCGCCAGCAGCCTTCGGGGGGGTGAAGAGACCCAGTACTTC
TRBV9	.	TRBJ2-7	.	CASSVVLEGEQYF	TGTGCCAGCAGCGTAGTGCTCGAGGGCGAGCAGTACTTC
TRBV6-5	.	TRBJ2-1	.	CASSYLAWRSYNEQFF	TGTGCCAGCAGTTACCTGGCTTGGAGGTCCTACAATGAGCAGTTCTTC
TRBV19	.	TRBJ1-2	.	CASRISANYGYTF	TGTGCCAGTAGAATTTCGGCAAACTATGGCTACACCTTC
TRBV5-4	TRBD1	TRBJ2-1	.	CASTPGQGRIEQFF	TGTGCCAGCACACCGGGACAGGGAAGAATTGAGCAGTTCTTC
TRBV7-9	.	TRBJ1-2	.	CASSLVGRGEGYTF	TGTGCCAGCAGCTTAGTGGGCAGGGGAGAAGGCTACACCTTC
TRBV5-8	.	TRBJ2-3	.	CASSFPLGGRTDTQYF	TGTGCCAGCAGCTTTCCCTTGGGGGGTAGGACAGATACGCAGTATTTT
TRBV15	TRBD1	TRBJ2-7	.	CATSRGQGVLNEQYF	TGTGCCACCAGCAGGGGACAGGGGGTCCTCAACGAGCAGTACTTC
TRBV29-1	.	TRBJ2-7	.	CSVVGVNEQYF	TGCAGCGTTGTGGGGGTCAACGAGCAGTACTTC